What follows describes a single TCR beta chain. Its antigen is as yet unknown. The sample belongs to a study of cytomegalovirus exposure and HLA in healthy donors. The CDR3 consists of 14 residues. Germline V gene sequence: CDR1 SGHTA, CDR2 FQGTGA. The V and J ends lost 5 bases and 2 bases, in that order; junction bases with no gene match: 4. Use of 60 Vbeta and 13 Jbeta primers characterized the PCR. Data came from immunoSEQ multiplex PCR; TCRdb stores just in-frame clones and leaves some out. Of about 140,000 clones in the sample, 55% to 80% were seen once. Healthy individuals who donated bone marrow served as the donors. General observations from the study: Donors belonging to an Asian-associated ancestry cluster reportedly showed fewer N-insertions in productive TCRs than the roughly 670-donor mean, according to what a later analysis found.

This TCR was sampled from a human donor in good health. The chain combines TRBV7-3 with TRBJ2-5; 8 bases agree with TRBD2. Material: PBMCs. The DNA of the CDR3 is TGTGCCAGCAGCATCAGCGGGAGACAAGAGACCCAGTACTTC. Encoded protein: CASSISGRQETQYF.